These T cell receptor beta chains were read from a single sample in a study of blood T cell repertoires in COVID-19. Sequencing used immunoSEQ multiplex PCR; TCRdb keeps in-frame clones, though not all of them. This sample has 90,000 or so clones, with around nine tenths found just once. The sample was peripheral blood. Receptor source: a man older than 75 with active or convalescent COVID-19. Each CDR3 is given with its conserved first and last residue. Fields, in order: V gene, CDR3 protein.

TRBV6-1	CASSEAGLAPETQYF
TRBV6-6	CASSQRTANYGYTF
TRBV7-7	CASSFREQETQYF
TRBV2	CASRDRGYEQFF
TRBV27	CASRQRTGATYGYTF
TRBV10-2	CASISGRYEQYF
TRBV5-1	CASSSMTTTYGYTF
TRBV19	CASSIGQGNHEQYF
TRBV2	CASSEQVDSPLHF
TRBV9	CASSVLNPGQIGPNSNYGYTF
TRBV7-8	CASSLGTGQGEETQYF
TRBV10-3	CAISDPGRGGNEQFF
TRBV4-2	CASSQDTAATNEKLFF
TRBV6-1	CASSEAVDWGTDVQEETQYF
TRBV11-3	CASPLRKPGQGDYEQYF
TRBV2	CASRPWAAGYEQYF
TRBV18	CASSHGTGVGQPQHF
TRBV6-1	CASSEIAGTTGELFF
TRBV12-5	CASGFSGLAGGETQYF
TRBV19	CASRSSGSSYNEQFF
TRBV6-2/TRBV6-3	CASSSGQGSTEAFF
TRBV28	CASSPSHQPQHF
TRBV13	CASSSGASGNTIYF
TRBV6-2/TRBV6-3	CASSRLAVHNEQFF
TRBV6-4	CASSKAGRLDTQYF
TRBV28	CASSFKLAPRRLSYEQYF
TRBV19	CASRGGNYLGGYTF
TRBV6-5	CASSYSPEGNTEAFF
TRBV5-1	CASSSGQDTSGADTQYF
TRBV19	CASSYGIRYGYTF
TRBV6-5	CASRKSGGRYNEQFF
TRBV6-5	CASNQGGSRDTQYF
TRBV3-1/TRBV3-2	CASSPSDRVGNQPQHF
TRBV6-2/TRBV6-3	CASSGGTAYGYTF
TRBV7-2	CASSSWGSAEQFF
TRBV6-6	CASSYDRQIYGYTF
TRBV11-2	CASSPATDRVREQFF